This TCR beta chain was obtained from a study of T cell repertoires in cytomegalovirus infection. As for the study in general: Recently identified HLA-C-restricted CMV epitopes and well-studied HLA-B-restricted CMV epitopes were used by the study. CMV infection plus the matching HLA type was flagged by public TCR beta signatures.

This clonotype was detected a few times. Its antigen is unidentified. A single record per CDR3 protein comes from TCRdb applying MiXCR to the reads. Counted here are about half a million distinct CDR3 sequences, 30% to 40% occurring once; the ten biggest clones make up 17%. Findings and limits, study-wide: Frequencies of public TCR beta families were cumulated, and this identified carriers of CMV plus the relevant HLA. Ex vivo responses were dominated by HLA-C-restricted CMV-specific TCR beta clonotypes.

V was pared by 5 bases and J by 6 bases, with 6 bases of the junction left unmatched. CDR1 and CDR2 (germline): SGHAT, FQNNGV. The length of the CDR3 is 15 residues. This receptor was obtained from a human donor in good health (CMV status not recorded). Some clones in this sample may be carry-over from other donors' samples. This specimen consisted of cultured PBMCs, obtained from culture after CMV antigen stimulation. The chain links TRBV11-2 to TRBJ2-2; 10 bases are shared with TRBD2. CDR3 DNA sequence: TGTGCCAGCAGCCCTCGGCTAGCGGGAGCCGGGGAGCTGTTTTTT. This translates into CASSPRLAGAGELFF. The whole variable domain, remainder taken from reference TRBV11-2 and TRBJ2-2, is EAGVAQSPRYKIIEKRQSVAFWCNPISGHATLYWYQQILGQGPKLLIQFQNNGVVDDSQLPKDRFSAERLKGVDSTLKIQPAKLEDSAVYLCASSPRLAGAGELFFGEGSRLTVL.